These 9 T cell receptor beta chains share one sample of origin, sequenced in a study of control samples from healthy donors and cancer patients. The table came from immunoSEQ multiplex PCR; TCRdb's copy has only in-frame clones and leaves some out. Of more than 100,000 clones listed, 85% to 90% are singletons. The sequencing sample was made of PBMCs. The source of these receptors is a man over 45 with head and neck cancer.

The J gene is TRBJ2-1, the V gene TRBV7-9; TRBD1 is a possible D gene (6 bases). The CDR3 consists of 12 residues. The V and J ends lost 5 bases and 6 bases respectively, with 8 bases between them. Germline CDR1 reads SEHNR; CDR2 reads FQNEAQ (reference sequence). DNA of the CDR3: TGTGCCAGCAGCGCCAGGGGCAATGAGCAGTTCTTC. It encodes CASSARGNEQFF. The full variable domain, in which reference TRBV7-9 and TRBJ2-1 provide the parts outside the CDR3, is DTGVSQNPRHKITKRGQNVTFRCDPISEHNRLYWYRQTLGQGPEFLTYFQNEAQLEKSRLLSDRFSAERPKGSFSTLEIQRTEQGDSAMYLCASSARGNEQFFGPGTRLTVL.

The V gene is TRBV4-2, the J gene TRBJ2-3; D may be TRBD2 (5 bases). The germline gives CDR1 LGHNA, CDR2 YNFKEQ. The CDR3 extends over 15 amino acids. V lost 0 bases and J 5 bases, leaving 12 bases between the germline ends. CDR3 protein: CASSQETGLGDTQYF. The DNA of the CDR3 is TGTGCCAGCAGCCAAGAAACGGGGTTGGGAGATACGCAGTATTTT.

This clone was recorded only once. The chain links TRBV27 to TRBJ1-1, with D hard to call. V was pared by 4 bases and J by 2 bases, with 11 bases between. The CDR3 is 14 amino acids. Germline CDR1 MNHEY, CDR2 SMNVEV (reference sequence). CDR3 DNA: TGTGCCAGCAGTTGGGCGCAGTCAAACACTGAAGCTTTCTTT. This codes for CASSWAQSNTEAFF.

The gene calls are TRBV9 and TRBJ1-3, with D hard to call. Germline-derived CDR1 and CDR2 are SGDLS and YYNGEE. The CDR3 consists of 13 residues. Trimming stripped 2 bases from V and 3 bases from J, with 6 bases between. CDR3 sequence: CASSVWGGNTIYF. As DNA, the CDR3 is TGTGCCAGCAGCGTCTGGGGTGGAAACACCATATATTTT. The variable domain in full, completed from reference TRBV9 and TRBJ1-3, reads DSGVTQTPKHLITATGQRVTLRCSPRSGDLSVYWYQQSLDQGLQFLIQYYNGEERAKGNILERFSAQQFPDLHSELNLSSLELGDSALYFCASSVWGGNTIYFGEGSWLTVV.

The rearrangement joins TRBV18 to TRBJ1-3; D unclear. Germline CDR1 KGHSH, CDR2 LQKENI. The germline V and J ends were trimmed by 2 bases and 0 bases, with 8 bases remaining between them. This CDR3 has 15 residues. CDR3 sequence: CASSPKGSSGNTIYF. The CDR3, as DNA: TGTGCCAGCTCACCAAAAGGTAGCTCTGGAAACACCATATATTTT.

This sequence joins TRBV5-8 and TRBJ1-4; 7 bases match TRBD1. Trimming removed 0 bases from V and 10 bases from J; junction bases left unmatched: 6. This CDR3 is 14 amino acids long. Germline CDR1 reads SGHTS; CDR2 reads YDEGEE. The CDR3 region has the DNA TGTGCCAGCAGCTTGGGACAGGGAGTGGGAAAACTGTTTTTT. It encodes CASSLGQGVGKLFF.

This clone was observed a handful of times. This chain links TRBV28 with TRBJ1-1; unclear D gene. Germline CDR1 MDHEN, CDR2 SYDVKM. The CDR3 is made up of 13 amino acids. With 3 bases removed from V and 4 bases from J, the gap between germline ends came to 9 bases. The CDR3 DNA reads as TGTGCCAGCAGTTTTGGCCTTATCACTGAAGCTTTCTTT. Its translation is CASSFGLITEAFF.

The V and J genes are TRBV5-6 and TRBJ1-5, with D possibly TRBD1 on 5 matching bases. The V gene lost 0 bases and the J gene lost 7 bases, with 11 bases spanning the gap. Germline CDR1 and CDR2: SGHDT and YYEEEE. This CDR3 has 14 residues. CDR3 DNA sequence: TGTGCCAGCAGCTTGGGGCAGGGAGGACAGCCCCAGCATTTT. It is translated as CASSLGQGGQPQHF.

The genes are TRBV5-1 and TRBJ2-1; possibly TRBD1 for D (7 bases). Germline V gene sequence: CDR1 SGHRS, CDR2 YFSETQ. Trimming pared 4 bases from V and 3 bases from J, leaving 14 bases between. The CDR3 is 15 amino acids. This chain's CDR3 is CASSRGTDLYNEQFF. DNA for the CDR3: TGCGCCAGCAGCCGGGGGACAGACCTCTACAATGAGCAGTTCTTC.